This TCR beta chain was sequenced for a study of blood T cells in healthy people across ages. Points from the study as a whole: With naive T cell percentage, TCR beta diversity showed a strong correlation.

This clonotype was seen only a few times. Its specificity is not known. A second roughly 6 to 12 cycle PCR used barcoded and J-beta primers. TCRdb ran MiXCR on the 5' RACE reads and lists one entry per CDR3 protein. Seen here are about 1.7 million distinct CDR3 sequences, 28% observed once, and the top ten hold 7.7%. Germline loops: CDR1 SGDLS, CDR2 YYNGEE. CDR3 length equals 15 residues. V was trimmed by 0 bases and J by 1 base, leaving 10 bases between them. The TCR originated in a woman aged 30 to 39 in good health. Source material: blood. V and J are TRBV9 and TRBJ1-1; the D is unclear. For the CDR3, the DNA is TGTGCCAGCAGCGTAGGTGCAGAAAAGAACACTGAAGCTTTCTTT. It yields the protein CASSVGAEKNTEAFF.